This record looks at one TCR beta chain sequence and its context. What it recognizes is unknown. Primers for the PCR totalled 60 Vbeta and 13 Jbeta. In the original processing: Unique TCR beta chains numbered around 80 million in a later analysis, with about 11 million shared. Only in-frame clones appear in the TCRdb table, and some are missing; sequencing was by immunoSEQ multiplex PCR. V, J and clone size reflect that table, while D and trimming were determined from the DNA. The table lists more than 150,000 clones, about 80% of them singletons. These data are taken from a study of cytomegalovirus exposure and HLA in healthy donors. Donors sampled were nominally healthy, though unrecorded immune exposures were likely. General study points: Per a prior analysis, the majority of TCR beta V segments were productive roughly 87% or roughly 30% of the time.

The germline V and J ends were trimmed by 3 bases and 1 base, with 9 bases remaining between them. CDR3 length: 14 residues. Germline V lookup: CDR1 KGHSH, CDR2 LQKENI. This clonotype was sampled from a boy aged 10-17 years in good health and CMV-seronegative. Sequencing was performed on PBMCs. This rearrangement joins TRBV18 to TRBJ2-5; maybe TRBD1 (5 bases). CDR3 DNA sequence: TGTGCCAGCTCACCGTCCAGGGTCCAAGAGACCCAGTACTTC. This codes for CASSPSRVQETQYF.